This TCR beta chain originates from a study of CD8 T cells in Susac syndrome. TCR beta sequences were obtained from blood CD8+ and CD4+ T cells. Random hexamers were used to reverse transcribe an amount of roughly 0.45 to 1 ug RNA. Amplification of TCR beta CDR3 used immunoSEQ multiplex PCR across 54 Vbeta and 13 Jbeta. TCRdb analysed the immunoSEQ multiplex PCR reads with MiXCR anew, one entry per CDR3 protein. The table records some 150,000 distinct CDR3 sequences, approximately 93% of them present only once. The CDR3 extends over 16 amino acids. V was clipped by 0 bases and J by 2 bases, with 11 bases between them. Germline V gene data show CDR1 as SGHTA and CDR2 as FQGTGA.

The sequence derives from a human donor with multiple sclerosis. The sequenced material came from CD8+ T cells from PBMCs. The J gene is TRBJ2-1, the V gene TRBV7-3; D perhaps matches TRBD2 (6 bases). The CDR3 loop is CASSLTRRGTYNEQFF. As DNA, the CDR3 is TGTGCCAGCAGCTTAACTCGGCGGGGAACCTACAATGAGCAGTTCTTC. Full variable domain (remainder filled in from reference TRBV7-3 and TRBJ2-1): GAGVSQTPSNKVTEKGKYVELRCDPISGHTALYWYRQSLGQGPEFLIYFQGTGAADDSGLPNDRFFAVRPEGSVSTLKIQRTERGDSAVYLCASSLTRRGTYNEQFFGPGTRLTVL.